This record covers a single T cell receptor (beta chain). Its specificity is not known. A multiplex PCR was run with 60 Vbeta primers and 13 Jbeta primers. TCRdb keeps only in-frame clones here, not all; method: immunoSEQ multiplex PCR. The data show some 130,000 clones, approximately 84% seen once. The data were taken from a study of cytomegalovirus exposure and HLA in healthy donors. Study information: Counted in an early data release were about 86 million unique TCRs from HLA-typed donors. Study-wide results and limits: Information on immune exposure was restricted to one variable (CMV serostatus). Indistinguishable V segments such as TRBV6-2 and TRBV6-3 were excluded. In a later analysis, most CMV-associated TCR beta chains appeared HLA-restricted.

Germline V CDR1 and CDR2: ENHRY, SYGVKD. V was trimmed by 7 bases and J by 0 bases, leaving 10 bases between them. The CDR3 contains 14 residues. The chain employs TRBV10-3 and TRBJ1-3; D is unclear. Source material: PBMCs. This receptor was identified in a woman between 18 and 30 years old in good health and CMV-seronegative. CDR3 in DNA: TGTGCCATCACCTCAGGAAGCTCTGGAAACACCATATATTTT. Its protein product is CAITSGSSGNTIYF.